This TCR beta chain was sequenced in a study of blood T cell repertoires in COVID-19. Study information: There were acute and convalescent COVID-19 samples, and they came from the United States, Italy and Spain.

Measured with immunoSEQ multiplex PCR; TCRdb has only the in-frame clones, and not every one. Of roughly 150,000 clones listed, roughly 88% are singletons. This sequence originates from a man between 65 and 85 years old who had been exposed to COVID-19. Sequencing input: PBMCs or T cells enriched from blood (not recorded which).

In nucleotides, the CDR3 is TGTGCCAGTAGGGACGGACAGATGAACACTGAAGCTTTCTTT. The encoded protein is CASRDGQMNTEAFF. The J gene is TRBJ1-1, the V gene TRBV19, with a weak D call TRBD1 (6 bases). Germline CDR1 and CDR2: LNHDA and SQIVND (reference sequence). Between the trimmed V and J ends, which lost 6 bases and 0 bases, there was a span of 11 bases. This CDR3 contains 14 residues.